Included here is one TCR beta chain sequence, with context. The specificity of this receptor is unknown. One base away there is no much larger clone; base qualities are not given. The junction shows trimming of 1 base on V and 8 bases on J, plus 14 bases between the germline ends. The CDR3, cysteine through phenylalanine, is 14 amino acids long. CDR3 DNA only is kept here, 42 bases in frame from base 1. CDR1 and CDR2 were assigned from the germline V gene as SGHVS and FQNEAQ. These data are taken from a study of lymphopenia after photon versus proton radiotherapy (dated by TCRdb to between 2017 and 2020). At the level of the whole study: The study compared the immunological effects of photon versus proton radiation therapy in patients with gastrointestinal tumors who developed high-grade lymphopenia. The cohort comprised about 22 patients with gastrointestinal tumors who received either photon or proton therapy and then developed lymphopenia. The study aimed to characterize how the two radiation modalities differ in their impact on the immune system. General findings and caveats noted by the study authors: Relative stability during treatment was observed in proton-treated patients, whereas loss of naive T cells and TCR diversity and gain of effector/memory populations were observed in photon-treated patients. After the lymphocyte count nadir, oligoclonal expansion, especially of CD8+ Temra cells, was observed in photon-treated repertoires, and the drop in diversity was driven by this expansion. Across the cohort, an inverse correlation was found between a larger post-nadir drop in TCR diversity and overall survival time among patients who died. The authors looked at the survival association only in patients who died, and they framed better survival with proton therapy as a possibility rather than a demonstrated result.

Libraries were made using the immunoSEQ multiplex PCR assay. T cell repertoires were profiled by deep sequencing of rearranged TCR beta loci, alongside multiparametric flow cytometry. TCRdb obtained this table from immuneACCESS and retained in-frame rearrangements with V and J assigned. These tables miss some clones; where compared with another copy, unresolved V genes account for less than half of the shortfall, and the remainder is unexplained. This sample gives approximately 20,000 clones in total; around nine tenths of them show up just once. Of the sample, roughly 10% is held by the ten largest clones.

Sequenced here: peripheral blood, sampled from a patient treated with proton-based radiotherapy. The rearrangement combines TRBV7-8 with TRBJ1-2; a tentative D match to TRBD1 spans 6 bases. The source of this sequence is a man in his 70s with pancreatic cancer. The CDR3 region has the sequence CASSLVQGRGGYTF. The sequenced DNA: TGTGCCAGCAGCTTAGTACAGGGTCGCGGGGGCTACACCTTC.